What follows are 26 T cell receptor beta chains derived from one specimen sequenced in a study of T cell changes during pregnancy in multiple sclerosis. Method: immunoSEQ multiplex PCR; TCRdb's copy keeps in-frame clones and lacks some. The sample lists about 59,000 clones, 93% occurring once. The specimen comprised CD8+ T cells from peripheral blood mononuclear cells, sampled in the third trimester of pregnancy. These receptors all come from a female donor with multiple sclerosis, enrolled in a pregnancy study.

This clone was picked up one time. This rearrangement joins TRBV27 to TRBJ2-5, with D perhaps matching TRBD2 (6 bases). The CDR3 sequence is 17 residues long. Germline V CDR1 and CDR2: MNHEY, SMNVEV (reference sequence). V lost 2 bases, J lost 4 bases, and 20 bases lay in between. This CDR3 reads CASSLRGRVEITETQYF. Written as DNA, the CDR3 is TGTGCCAGCAGTTTACGGGGGAGAGTAGAGATAACAGAGACCCAGTACTTC.

This clone was detected once. The chain uses TRBV28 and TRBJ2-7; perhaps TRBD2 as D (6 bases). Germline CDR1 MDHEN, CDR2 SYDVKM. Trimming left V 2 bases short and J 4 bases short, with 6 bases between. This CDR3 is built from 12 residues. The CDR3 reads CASSLAGYEQYF. As DNA, the CDR3 is TGTGCCAGCAGTTTAGCGGGGTACGAGCAGTACTTC. Full variable domain (remainder filled in from reference TRBV28 and TRBJ2-7): DVKVTQSSRYLVKRTGEKVFLECVQDMDHENMFWYRQDPGLGLRLIYFSYDVKMKEKGDIPEGYSVSREKKERFSLILESASTNQTSMYLCASSLAGYEQYFGPGTRLTVT.

The chain joins TRBV5-5 to TRBJ2-7, with 8 positions matching TRBD1. This CDR3 contains 13 residues. V lost 3 bases, J lost 4 bases, and 3 bases stayed unmatched. The germline CDR1 and CDR2 sequences are SGHKS and YYEKEE (reference sequence). The CDR3 DNA follows: TGTGCCAGCAGCTGGGACAGGTCTTACGAGCAGTACTTC. This codes for CASSWDRSYEQYF.

The CDR3 nucleotides are TGTGCTAGTGGTTTGGGGGGGATAGGGGAGGGGGACACTGAAGCTTTCTTT. This translates into CASGLGGIGEGDTEAFF. This sequence joins TRBV12-5 and TRBJ1-1; a weak D match, TRBD1 (6 bases). V shed 1 base and J shed 3 bases, with 18 bases lying between them. Germline CDR1 LGHNT, CDR2 FRNRAP. The CDR3 loop spans 17 amino acids.

The chain is built from TRBV9 and TRBJ1-1; TRBD1 is a possible D gene (5 bases). Germline CDR1 and CDR2: SGDLS and YYNGEE. V was clipped by 4 bases and J by 8 bases, with 12 bases between them. The CDR3 sequence is 12 residues long. CDR3 bases: TGTGCCAGCAGCCTCGGGGAGGGGGAAGCTTTCTTT. It encodes CASSLGEGEAFF.

This clone was counted a few times. The chain is built from TRBV27 and TRBJ1-5; maybe TRBD1 (6 bases). Germline CDR1 and CDR2: MNHEY and SMNVEV (reference sequence). The V and J ends lost 5 bases and 0 bases respectively, with 11 bases between them. The CDR3 runs to 15 residues. The CDR3 DNA sequence: TGTGCCAGCAGTCCACAGGGTTATAGCAATCAGCCCCAGCATTTT. Translated: CASSPQGYSNQPQHF.

The rearrangement joins TRBV30 to TRBJ2-3, with 12 bases matching TRBD2. The CDR3 sequence is 16 residues long. Per the germline V gene, CDR1 is GTSNPN and CDR2 is SVGIG (reference sequence). V was pared by 3 bases and J by 2 bases, with 6 bases of the junction left unmatched. CDR3 DNA sequence: TGTGCCTGGAGCGGAGGACTAGCGGGATCCACAGATACGCAGTATTTT. Translation: CAWSGGLAGSTDTQYF. The whole variable domain, filled in from reference TRBV30 and TRBJ2-3, reads SQTIHQWPATLVQPVGSPLSLECTVEGTSNPNLYWYRQAAGRGLQLLFYSVGIGQISSEVPQNLSASRPQDRQFILSSKKLLLSDSGFYLCAWSGGLAGSTDTQYFGPGTRLTVL.

The rearrangement links TRBV27 to TRBJ1-1; TRBD1 is a possible D gene (5 bases). The CDR3 length is 13 residues. Between the trimmed V and J ends, which lost 6 bases and 7 bases, there was a span of 15 bases. Germline V gene data show CDR1 as MNHEY and CDR2 as SMNVEV (reference sequence). The CDR3 region is CASRPIGGLEAFF. The CDR3, as DNA: TGTGCCAGCAGACCCATCGGGGGACTTGAAGCTTTCTTT.

This chain's CDR3 is CASSLQQGGPGKHF. The CDR3 nucleotides read TGTGCCAGCAGCTTACAGCAAGGGGGCCCCGGGAAACATTTT. The chain links TRBV7-2 to TRBJ1-5; 7 nucleotides line up with TRBD1. This CDR3 is built from 14 residues. J lost 16 bases, V lost 2 bases, and 14 bases had no gene match. Germline CDR1 is SGHTA and CDR2 is FQGNSA. Drawing the rest from reference TRBV7-2 and TRBJ1-5, the complete variable domain is GAGVSQSPSNKVTEKGKDVELRCDPISGHTALYWYRQSLGQGLEFLIYFQGNSAPDKSGLPSDRFSAERTGGSVSTLTIQRTQQEDSAVYLCASSLQQGGPGKHFGDGTRLSIL.

The chain couples TRBV19 to TRBJ2-2; 7 bases are a match to TRBD2. The V and J ends lost 6 bases and 4 bases, in that order; junction bases with no gene match: 5. The germline V gene encodes CDR1 LNHDA and CDR2 SQIVND (reference sequence). The CDR3 has 14 amino acids. CDR3 nucleotide sequence: TGTGCCAGTAGCCCCATAGCGGGCACCGGGGAGCTGTTTTTT. Residues: CASSPIAGTGELFF.

This chain uses TRBV6-6 with TRBJ1-1; D not resolved. This CDR3 contains 13 residues. Germline-derived CDR1 and CDR2 are MNHNY and SVGAGI (reference sequence). V was cut by 6 bases and J by 1 base, with 9 bases left in between. CDR3 DNA sequence: TGTGCCAGCAGCCCTATAAAGAACACTGAAGCTTTCTTT. It encodes CASSPIKNTEAFF.

The chain carries TRBV9 and TRBJ2-3; TRBD2 matches at 14 bases. The CDR3 length is 16 residues. The germline V gene encodes CDR1 SGDLS and CDR2 YYNGEE. Trimming removed 5 bases from V and 5 bases from J; junction bases left unmatched: 7. In nucleotides, the CDR3 is TGTGCCAGCAGTGAAGGACTAGCGGGAGGTCAAGATACGCAGTATTTT. This encodes CASSEGLAGGQDTQYF.

The chain joins TRBV28 to TRBJ1-1, with 8 bases matching TRBD1. The V gene end was trimmed by 9 bases and the J gene end by 5 bases; junction bases not matched to a gene: 11. Germline values: CDR1 MDHEN, CDR2 SYDVKM. The CDR3 is 14 amino acids. The CDR3 DNA follows: TGTGCCAGAGTTAAACAGGGGGAGGGGACTGAAGCTTTCTTT. Its protein product is CARVKQGEGTEAFF.

The chain uses TRBV6-5 and TRBJ1-5, with TRBD1 matching 10 bases. V lost 5 bases and J lost 4; bases outside the gene matches: 5. The length of the CDR3 is 15 residues. Germline CDR1 reads MNHEY; CDR2 reads SVGAGI. Here the CDR3 DNA reads TGTGCCAGCAGTGGCGGGACAGGGGCGAATCAGCCCCAGCATTTT. The encoded protein is CASSGGTGANQPQHF.

The rearrangement uses TRBV28 and TRBJ2-3; tentatively, D is TRBD1 (6 bases). The CDR3 runs to 14 residues. With 4 bases removed from V and 4 bases from J, the gap between germline ends came to 12 bases. Germline lookup yields CDR1 MDHEN and CDR2 SYDVKM. The CDR3 region is CASSSGQYADTQYF. The CDR3 DNA follows: TGTGCCAGCAGTTCAGGACAGTACGCAGATACGCAGTATTTT.

The rearrangement links TRBV4-2 to TRBJ2-7; 7 nucleotides align to TRBD1. Germline V gene data show CDR1 as LGHNA and CDR2 as YNFKEQ. The CDR3 consists of 16 residues. The ends lost 4 bases at V and 0 bases at J; junction bases unmatched: 9. The CDR3 DNA reads TGTGCCAGCAGCCCATCGACAGGGCCCCTCTCCTACGAGCAGTACTTC. Protein product: CASSPSTGPLSYEQYF.

This clone was counted once. This rearrangement joins TRBV5-4 to TRBJ1-2, with TRBD1 as a possible D gene (6 bases). The V end was cut by 0 bases, the J end by 3 bases, with 21 bases between. Germline V gene sequence: CDR1 SGHNT, CDR2 YYREEE (reference sequence). This CDR3 region has 18 residues. The CDR3 DNA sequence: TGTGCCAGCAGCTTGGGGGGGCACTCCAGGGGCGCGGACTATGGCTACACCTTC. Translated, it gives CASSLGGHSRGADYGYTF.

The V and J genes are TRBV6-1 and TRBJ2-5, with D possibly being TRBD1 (5 bases). V lost 4 bases to trimming and J lost 2 bases, with 14 bases between them. The CDR3 covers 15 residues. Germline lookup yields CDR1 MNHNS and CDR2 SASEGT. The CDR3 DNA is TGTGCCAGCAGTGCGTTCCAGGGCGAACAAGAGACCCAGTACTTC. It is translated as CASSAFQGEQETQYF.

The chain recombines TRBV19 with TRBJ2-1; D is unclear. The CDR3 has 12 residues. The V and J ends lost 2 bases and 6 bases respectively, with 5 bases between them. Germline V gene data show CDR1 as LNHDA and CDR2 as SQIVND (reference sequence). For the CDR3, the DNA is TGTGCCAGTAGTATATACGGCAATGAGCAGTTCTTC. Protein: CASSIYGNEQFF.

The chain uses TRBV6-4 and TRBJ2-3, with TRBD2 matching over 8 bases. This CDR3 region has 15 residues. CDR1 and CDR2 from the germline V gene are MRHNA and SNTAGT. Trimming removed 0 bases from V and 3 bases from J; junction bases left unmatched: 2. The CDR3 spells CASSDSPSGTDTQYF. The CDR3 DNA follows: TGTGCCAGCAGTGACTCGCCTAGCGGGACAGATACGCAGTATTTT.

The chain has TRBV13 and TRBJ1-1; 12 bases agree with TRBD1. Germline CDR1 PRHDT, CDR2 FYEKMQ (reference sequence). The CDR3 contains 17 residues. The junction had 10 bases not matched to a gene; V was cut back by 5 bases and J by 3 bases. This chain's CDR3 is CASSPGGTGGADTEAFF. CDR3 DNA: TGTGCCAGCAGCCCGGGTGGGACAGGGGGCGCGGACACTGAAGCTTTCTTT.

This rearrangement joins TRBV9 to TRBJ2-2, with D possibly matching TRBD1 (6 bases). This CDR3 has 15 residues. The V gene lost 0 bases and the J gene lost 0 bases, with 6 bases spanning the gap. CDR1 SGDLS and CDR2 YYNGEE come from the germline V gene. The CDR3 region has the DNA TGTGCCAGCAGCGTAGGGACAGCGAACACCGGGGAGCTGTTTTTT. Translating gives CASSVGTANTGELFF.

The CDR3 protein is CASSVVSSGSTDTQYF. CDR3 coding DNA: TGTGCCAGCAGCGTAGTGAGTAGCGGGAGCACAGATACGCAGTATTTT. This chain uses TRBV9 with TRBJ2-3; 7 bases agree with TRBD2. The CDR3 is 16 residues long. Germline lookup yields CDR1 SGDLS and CDR2 YYNGEE. The V gene end was trimmed by 0 bases and the J gene end by 0 bases; junction bases not matched to a gene: 4. Based on the CDR3 plus reference TRBV9 and TRBJ2-3, the full variable domain is DSGVTQTPKHLITATGQRVTLRCSPRSGDLSVYWYQQSLDQGLQFLIQYYNGEERAKGNILERFSAQQFPDLHSELNLSSLELGDSALYFCASSVVSSGSTDTQYFGPGTRLTVL.

This CDR3 reads CAISALVPEQFF. DNA of the CDR3: TGTGCCATCAGCGCCCTAGTCCCTGAGCAGTTCTTC. This sequence joins TRBV10-3 and TRBJ2-1; D uncertain. In germline, CDR1 is ENHRY, CDR2 SYGVKD. This CDR3 has 12 amino acids. Trimming left V 6 bases short and J 9 bases short, with 12 bases between.

The rearrangement uses TRBV30 and TRBJ1-4; D remains ambiguous. The V end lost 4 bases, the J end lost 4 bases, and 7 bases lay between the germline ends. Germline loops: CDR1 GTSNPN, CDR2 SVGIG (reference sequence). This CDR3 region has 12 residues. This CDR3 is CAWTQHNEKLFF. In DNA, the CDR3 is TGTGCCTGGACCCAACATAATGAAAAACTGTTTTTT. The variable domain in full, completed from reference TRBV30 and TRBJ1-4, reads SQTIHQWPATLVQPVGSPLSLECTVEGTSNPNLYWYRQAAGRGLQLLFYSVGIGQISSEVPQNLSASRPQDRQFILSSKKLLLSDSGFYLCAWTQHNEKLFFGSGTQLSVL.

This clone was recorded a few times. In DNA, the CDR3 is TGTGCCAGCATCGGGGGGAGGGCCACCGAGCAGTACTTC. Translation: CASIGGRATEQYF. The V and J genes are TRBV27 and TRBJ2-7, with TRBD2 identical over 7 bases. In germline, CDR1 is MNHEY, CDR2 SMNVEV (reference sequence). The CDR3 totals 13 residues. V lost 7 bases to trimming and J lost 6 bases; unmatched junction nucleotides: 9.